This passage covers 23 T cell receptor beta chains from one sample sequenced in a study of blood T cell repertoires in COVID-19. Repertoires were generated with immunoSEQ multiplex PCR, while TCRdb's copy carries only in-frame clones and drops some. The profile shows 25,000 to 35,000 clones, nearly 80% of them singletons. Material: peripheral blood. These receptors were obtained from an older man with acute or convalescent COVID-19.

This chain uses TRBV19 with TRBJ2-5; D is possibly TRBD1 (7 bases). Germline CDR1 reads LNHDA; CDR2 reads SQIVND (reference sequence). The CDR3 is made up of 14 amino acids. V shed 4 bases and J shed 5 bases, with 14 bases lying between them. In nucleotides, the CDR3 is TGTGCCAGTAGTAGACAGGGAGGTATTGAGACCCAGTACTTC. It is translated as CASSRQGGIETQYF.

This clone was recorded only once. V is TRBV7-2 and J is TRBJ2-7, with D perhaps TRBD2 (7 bases). Germline CDR1 is SGHTA and CDR2 is FQGNSA. Deletions cut 8 bases from V and 7 bases from J, with 21 bases between. This CDR3 contains 14 residues. The CDR3 is CASEQGAFGGEQYF. The CDR3 DNA is TGTGCCAGCGAACAGGGAGCCTTCGGGGGGGAGCAGTACTTC. Based on the CDR3 plus reference TRBV7-2 and TRBJ2-7, the full variable domain is GAGVSQSPSNKVTEKGKDVELRCDPISGHTALYWYRQSLGQGLEFLIYFQGNSAPDKSGLPSDRFSAERTGGSVSTLTIQRTQQEDSAVYLCASEQGAFGGEQYFGPGTRLTVT.

The chain combines TRBV5-4 with TRBJ2-1; D perhaps matches TRBD2 (5 bases). The CDR3 consists of 14 residues. Per the germline V gene, CDR1 is SGHNT and CDR2 is YYREEE (reference sequence). Trimming shortened V by 1 base and J by 8 bases, and 13 bases separated the two germline ends. CDR3 sequence reads: CASSLFGLVDEQFF. In DNA, the CDR3 is TGTGCCAGCAGCTTGTTTGGACTCGTCGATGAGCAGTTCTTC.

The chain recombines TRBV5-4 with TRBJ2-4; a weak D match, TRBD2 (5 bases). The germline V gene encodes CDR1 SGHNT and CDR2 YYREEE (reference sequence). The CDR3 has 18 residues. The V and J ends lost 1 base and 0 bases respectively, with 17 bases between them. The CDR3, as DNA: TGTGCCAGCAGCTTGCGGGGTGACTTCACACTAGCCAAAAACATTCAGTACTTC. It codes for CASSLRGDFTLAKNIQYF.

J is TRBJ2-3 and V is TRBV6-5; D is uncertain. CDR3 length equals 15 residues. The germline gives CDR1 MNHEY, CDR2 SVGAGI. The ends were cut back, 2 bases at V and 2 bases at J, with 11 bases in the middle. The CDR3 sequence is CASSYGGAITDTQYF. The CDR3 bases are TGTGCCAGCAGTTACGGCGGCGCCATCACAGATACGCAGTATTTT.

V usage is TRBV9 and J usage is TRBJ2-5; TRBD1 matches 9 bases. CDR3 length: 16 amino acids. The germline V gene has CDR1 SGDLS and CDR2 YYNGEE. The trim removed 3 bases at V and 5 bases at J, leaving 11 bases unmatched. The CDR3 here is CASSGKGQGRGETQYF. DNA of the CDR3: TGTGCCAGCAGCGGGAAGGGACAGGGAAGAGGGGAGACCCAGTACTTC.

The CDR3 loop reads CASSSAGVRETQYF. Here the CDR3 DNA reads TGCGCCAGCAGCTCAGCGGGGGTCCGGGAGACCCAGTACTTC. The chain joins TRBV5-1 to TRBJ2-5, with 8 bases identical to TRBD2. Germline CDR1 is SGHRS and CDR2 is YFSETQ. The CDR3 has 14 amino acids. V was clipped by 3 bases and J by 5 bases; unmatched bases: 6.

The chain employs TRBV29-1 and TRBJ1-3, with 9 bases that match TRBD1. Germline V gene lookup returns CDR1 SQVTM and CDR2 ANQGSEA. After removal of 6 bases from V and 8 bases from J, the junction contained 8 bases not matched to a gene. This CDR3 region has 13 residues. The DNA of the CDR3 is TGCAGCGTCAAGCTGACAGGGGGATACACCATATATTTT. Amino acids: CSVKLTGGYTIYF.

This chain uses TRBV5-1 with TRBJ2-5; D is possibly TRBD2 (5 bases). The germline CDR1 and CDR2 sequences are SGHRS and YFSETQ. The V gene lost 4 bases and the J gene lost 4 bases, with 14 bases spanning the gap. The CDR3 contains 14 residues. DNA of the CDR3: TGCGCCAGCAGCCCCCTCACGGGGATAGAGACCCAGTACTTC. It codes for CASSPLTGIETQYF.

This rearrangement joins TRBV19 to TRBJ1-4; D perhaps matches TRBD1 (5 bases). The germline V gene encodes CDR1 LNHDA and CDR2 SQIVND (reference sequence). V was clipped by 0 bases and J by 8 bases, with 16 bases between them. This CDR3 comprises 16 residues. The DNA for the CDR3 is TGTGCCAGTAGTATAGAACCCGCCAGGGTAGGAGAAAAACTGTTTTTT. Protein: CASSIEPARVGEKLFF.

This chain connects TRBV5-8 to TRBJ1-1; D might be TRBD1 (5 bases). The V gene lost 3 bases and the J gene lost 1 base, with 16 bases spanning the gap. The CDR3 is 16 residues long. In germline, CDR1 is SGHTS, CDR2 YDEGEE. The CDR3: CASSSSGGATNTEAFF. The CDR3 DNA is TGTGCCAGCAGCTCTTCGGGGGGTGCAACGAACACTGAAGCTTTCTTT.

The chain combines TRBV2 with TRBJ1-2; possibly TRBD1 for D (5 bases). The CDR3 contains 14 residues. Germline values: CDR1 SNHLY, CDR2 FYNNEI. Trimming stripped 4 bases from V and 5 bases from J, with 14 bases between. CDR3 loop: CASSGLGQIYGYTF. For the CDR3, the DNA is TGTGCCAGCAGTGGGCTGGGGCAGATATATGGCTACACCTTC. Full variable domain (outside the CDR3, taken from reference TRBV2 and TRBJ1-2): EPEVTQTPSHQVTQMGQEVILRCVPISNHLYFYWYRQILGQKVEFLVSFYNNEISEKSEIFDDQFSVERPDGSNFTLKIRSTKLEDSAMYFCASSGLGQIYGYTFGSGTRLTVV.

V is TRBV10-3 and J is TRBJ2-3; 8 bases align to TRBD2. The CDR3 has 16 residues. Germline V gene lookup returns CDR1 ENHRY and CDR2 SYGVKD. The ends lost 0 bases at V and 1 base at J; junction bases unmatched: 3. CDR3 residues: CAISESGRGGTDTQYF. As DNA, the CDR3 is TGTGCCATCAGTGAGTCGGGGCGGGGGGGCACAGATACGCAGTATTTT.

The rearrangement uses TRBV4-3 and TRBJ1-6, with 7 bases lining up with TRBD1. With V trimmed by 4 bases and J by 4 bases, 16 bases remained unmatched. The CDR3 is 19 amino acids. CDR1 is LGHNA, CDR2 YSLEER, per germline. The CDR3 sequence: CASSPSPGQSFTYNSPLHF. The CDR3 coding sequence is TGCGCCAGCAGCCCGAGCCCGGGACAGTCGTTTACATATAATTCACCCCTCCACTTT.

The CDR3 DNA sequence: TGTGCCAGCAGTGGGAGACAGGGGGCGAAATCTGGGGCCAACGTCCTGACTTTC. Encoded protein: CASSGRQGAKSGANVLTF. V is TRBV6-2 or TRBV6-3 and J is TRBJ2-6; 10 nucleotides agree with TRBD1. The CDR3 runs 18 residues. J was trimmed by 1 base and V by 5 bases; bases with no gene match: 8. CDR1 MNHEY and CDR2 SVGEGT come from the germline V gene.

This rearrangement joins TRBV3-1 (or the pseudogene TRBV3-2) to TRBJ2-1; 8 bases match TRBD1. This CDR3 spans 13 amino acids. Germline V lookup: CDR1 LGHDT, CDR2 YNNKEL (reference sequence). Losses at the gene ends were 4 bases for V and 14 bases for J; bases not matched to a gene: 10. CDR3 DNA sequence: TGTGCCAGCAGCCTCTCAGACAGGGGTGGAAAGTTCTTC. Protein sequence: CASSLSDRGGKFF.

This clone was recorded a few times. The V and J genes are TRBV11-1 and TRBJ2-5, with 10 bases that match TRBD2. V trimming: 5 bases; J trimming: 4 bases; junction bases outside the gene matches: 7. The CDR3 is 15 amino acids. Germline assignment: CDR1 SGHAT and CDR2 FQDESV (reference sequence). The CDR3 is CASSQSGGAGETQYF. For the CDR3, the DNA is TGTGCCAGCAGCCAAAGCGGGGGGGCCGGAGAGACCCAGTACTTC.

This clone was seen a single time. DNA of the CDR3: TGTGCCAGCAGCGCGACAGGGAAGGGTTATCAGCCCCAGCATTTT. Translation gives CASSATGKGYQPQHF. This chain uses TRBV9 with TRBJ1-5; 7 bases are shared with TRBD1. With 3 bases clipped from V and 5 bases from J, the junction kept 8 bases outside the gene matches. The CDR3 consists of 15 residues. Germline CDR1 SGDLS, CDR2 YYNGEE.

V usage is TRBV25-1 and J usage is TRBJ2-3, with D possibly matching TRBD2 (6 bases). Trimming took off 2 bases at V and 4 bases at J, with 13 bases between the two ends. CDR3 length: 15 amino acids. The germline gives CDR1 MGHDK, CDR2 SYGVNS. As DNA, the CDR3 is TGTGCCAGCAGTGAAGGAGGGCTCCGGCCAGATACGCAGTATTTT. Its protein is CASSEGGLRPDTQYF.

This clone was counted only a few times. This rearrangement joins TRBV7-9 to TRBJ1-1, with D maybe TRBD1 (6 bases). CDR3 size: 15 residues. The germline gives CDR1 SEHNR, CDR2 FQNEAQ (reference sequence). Trimming left V 5 bases short and J 0 bases short, with 13 bases between. The CDR3 is CASSPRGQLNTEAFF. The CDR3 DNA is TGTGCCAGCAGCCCCAGAGGACAGCTGAACACTGAAGCTTTCTTT.

The V gene is TRBV15, the J gene TRBJ2-2; D remains ambiguous. The CDR3 extends over 14 amino acids. V lost 1 base and J lost 9, with 12 bases in between. Germline V lookup: CDR1 LNHNV, CDR2 YYDKDF (reference sequence). CDR3 amino acids: CATSRGQVDWELFF. CDR3 bases: TGTGCCACCAGCAGAGGGCAGGTAGATTGGGAGCTGTTTTTT. The full variable domain, its missing parts supplied by reference TRBV15 and TRBJ2-2, is DAMVIQNPRYQVTQFGKPVTLSCSQTLNHNVMYWYQQKSSQAPKLLFHYYDKDFNNEADTPDNFQSRRPNTSFCFLDIRSPGLGDTAMYLCATSRGQVDWELFFGEGSRLTVL.

The chain employs TRBV7-2 and TRBJ2-7, with 8 positions matching TRBD1. Germline V gene sequence: CDR1 SGHTA, CDR2 FQGNSA. This CDR3 is built from 12 residues. Germline trimming cut 8 bases from V and 3 bases from J; bases unmatched to any gene: 3. CDR3 residues: CASSTGGYEQYF. CDR3 nucleotide sequence: TGTGCCAGCTCAACAGGGGGCTACGAGCAGTACTTC.

The CDR3 nucleotides read TGTGCCAGCAGCACGCGCGTCGGGACAGGGGCCTTCAACACTGAAGCTTTCTTT. Translated: CASSTRVGTGAFNTEAFF. This chain uses TRBV5-4 with TRBJ1-1; 10 bases align to TRBD1. Germline V gene lookup returns CDR1 SGHNT and CDR2 YYREEE (reference sequence). J lost 2 bases, V lost 4 bases, and 14 bases had no gene match. This CDR3 is built from 18 residues.